This is a list of T cell receptor beta chains from one sample in a study of cytomegalovirus exposure and HLA in healthy donors. Method: immunoSEQ multiplex PCR; TCRdb's copy keeps in-frame clones and lacks some. The sample carries around 96,000 clones, 64% recorded once. Material: PBMCs. The receptors shown here come from a man aged 60-69 years in good health and CMV-seronegative. The CDR3 runs from the conserved cysteine through the conserved F or W. Fields, in order: clone size, V gene, D gene, J gene, CDR3 DNA, CDR3 protein. The D gene is left open where the match is weak. Size is omitted from some rows. Given values are once, few, many or a class for expanded clones.

clone size: once; V gene: TRBV23-1; D gene: -; J gene: TRBJ1-1; CDR3 DNA: TGCGCCAGCAGTCCCTCGACAGCGGGGAACACTGAAGCTTTCTTT; CDR3 protein: CASSPSTAGNTEAFF
clone size: -; V gene: TRBV7-9; D gene: TRBD1; J gene: TRBJ1-1; CDR3 DNA: TGTTCCAGCAGTCCTCTCTCAGGGGGTTTGAACACTGAAGCTTTCTTT; CDR3 protein: CSSSPLSGGLNTEAFF
clone size: -; V gene: TRBV6-4; D gene: TRBD2; J gene: TRBJ2-1; CDR3 DNA: TGTGCCAGCAGTGAAGAGCGGGGCTACAATGAGCAGTTCTTC; CDR3 protein: CASSEERGYNEQFF
clone size: -; V gene: TRBV6-1; D gene: -; J gene: TRBJ2-7; CDR3 DNA: TGTGCCAGCAGTGAAAGCCTACCGGACAACTTCTACGAGCAGTACTTC; CDR3 protein: CASSESLPDNFYEQYF
clone size: -; V gene: TRBV7-8; D gene: -; J gene: TRBJ1-1; CDR3 DNA: TGTGCCAGCAGCTCCCTGGGAGGACTAACGAACACTGAAGCTTTCTTT; CDR3 protein: CASSSLGGLTNTEAFF
clone size: -; V gene: TRBV5-4; D gene: -; J gene: TRBJ2-1; CDR3 DNA: TGTGCCAGCAGCTCGGTCGGTAATAATGAGCAGTTCTTC; CDR3 protein: CASSSVGNNEQFF
clone size: -; V gene: TRBV27; D gene: TRBD2; J gene: TRBJ2-2; CDR3 DNA: TGTGCCACCCGGCTAGCGGGGGTACTCGGGGAGCTGTTTTTT; CDR3 protein: CATRLAGVLGELFF
clone size: -; V gene: TRBV29-1; D gene: TRBD1; J gene: TRBJ2-7; CDR3 DNA: TGCAGCGTTTCACTTCCCGGGACAGGGACCTACGAGCAGTACTTC; CDR3 protein: CSVSLPGTGTYEQYF
clone size: -; V gene: TRBV6-5; D gene: -; J gene: TRBJ1-4; CDR3 DNA: TGTGCCAGCAGTTACCTGGGGCCAGCTAATGAAAAACTGTTTTTT; CDR3 protein: CASSYLGPANEKLFF
clone size: -; V gene: TRBV7-9; D gene: TRBD1; J gene: TRBJ1-4; CDR3 DNA: TGTGCCAGCAGCTTAGGACAGGGCAATGAAAAACTGTTTTTT; CDR3 protein: CASSLGQGNEKLFF
clone size: -; V gene: TRBV14; D gene: -; J gene: TRBJ2-1; CDR3 DNA: TGTGCCAGCAGCCAAGAGATCGTAGTAGGGGCTGAGCAGTTCTTC; CDR3 protein: CASSQEIVVGAEQFF
clone size: -; V gene: TRBV5-1; D gene: -; J gene: TRBJ1-2; CDR3 DNA: TGCGCCAGCAGCCATGGCTTGGGGCAGCAGGTCTCCTATGGCTACACCTTC; CDR3 protein: CASSHGLGQQVSYGYTF
clone size: -; V gene: TRBV7-7; D gene: -; J gene: TRBJ2-3; CDR3 DNA: TGTGCTAGCAGCCCCCTACAGGGGAGGACAGATACGCAGTATTTT; CDR3 protein: CASSPLQGRTDTQYF
clone size: -; V gene: TRBV27; D gene: -; J gene: TRBJ1-5; CDR3 DNA: TGTGCCAGCAGTTCGTTAGGCAGGACGGGGTTTATGGGCGGCAATCAGCCCCAGCATTTT; CDR3 protein: CASSSLGRTGFMGGNQPQHF
clone size: -; V gene: TRBV14; D gene: -; J gene: TRBJ1-6; CDR3 DNA: TGTGCCAGCAGCCAATTAGTAGGGGCCGCAGGGGATAGTCCCTATAATTCACCCCTCCACTTT; CDR3 protein: CASSQLVGAAGDSPYNSPLHF
clone size: -; V gene: TRBV7-3; D gene: TRBD2; J gene: TRBJ2-3; CDR3 DNA: TGTGCCAGCACCACGGGACTAGGCACAGATACGCAGTATTTT; CDR3 protein: CASTTGLGTDTQYF
clone size: few; V gene: TRBV6-5; D gene: TRBD1; J gene: TRBJ2-2; CDR3 DNA: TGTGCCAGCAGACCCGGACAGGGTTGGAGCGGGGAGCTGTTTTTT; CDR3 protein: CASRPGQGWSGELFF
clone size: many; V gene: TRBV11-3; D gene: TRBD2; J gene: TRBJ2-1; CDR3 DNA: TGTGCCAGCGGCGGCGGGGGTAGCTACAATGAGCAGTTCTTC; CDR3 protein: CASGGGGSYNEQFF
clone size: -; V gene: TRBV28; D gene: -; J gene: TRBJ1-2; CDR3 DNA: TGTGCCAGCAGTCTTACTCCGACAGCCTATGGCTACACCTTC; CDR3 protein: CASSLTPTAYGYTF
clone size: -; V gene: TRBV18; D gene: TRBD1; J gene: TRBJ2-1; CDR3 DNA: TGTGCCAGCTCAACGGACAGGGACGGGGAGCAGTTCTTC; CDR3 protein: CASSTDRDGEQFF